The 14 T cell receptor beta chains below come from one sample, sequenced in a study of T-cell reconstitution after alpha-beta-depleted transplantation in children. Regarding the study as a whole: It was newly produced T cells that mostly accounted for T-cell counts and diversity one year after transplant.

No antigen is known for these receptors. TCRbeta library construction was performed incorporating unique molecular identifiers. TCRdb reprocessed the PCR reads via MiXCR and lists one record per CDR3 protein. The table lists approximately 300,000 distinct CDR3 sequences, roughly 7.8% of them singletons. Sequenced here: peripheral blood, sampled 360 days after TCRalphabeta/CD19-depleted stem cell transplant. The source is a female patient aged 2-15 years who had a stem cell transplant for Fanconi anemia, so the T cells may come from the graft donor.

This clonotype was observed many times. This chain's CDR3 is CASSYFSGDRGHTGELFF. The CDR3 nucleotides are TGTGCCAGCAGTTACTTCTCTGGGGATCGAGGTCACACCGGGGAGCTGTTTTTT. V and J are TRBV6-5 and TRBJ2-2, with D unresolved. Deletions cut 1 base from V and 3 bases from J, with 18 bases between. CDR3 length: 18 amino acids. Germline V gene data show CDR1 as MNHEY and CDR2 as SVGAGI.

This clonotype came up a few times. The rearrangement joins TRBV11-2 to TRBJ1-4; TRBD1 matches at 7 bases. The V gene's germline CDR1 is SGHAT and CDR2 FQNNGV. The CDR3 is made up of 14 amino acids. V lost 6 bases, J lost 8 bases, and 9 bases stayed unmatched. Here the CDR3 reads CASRSNRGWEKLFF. In DNA, the CDR3 is TGTGCCAGCAGATCTAACAGGGGCTGGGAAAAACTGTTTTTT. The full variable domain, with the rest looked up from reference TRBV11-2 and TRBJ1-4, is EAGVAQSPRYKIIEKRQSVAFWCNPISGHATLYWYQQILGQGPKLLIQFQNNGVVDDSQLPKDRFSAERLKGVDSTLKIQPAKLEDSAVYLCASRSNRGWEKLFFGSGTQLSVL.

The rearrangement uses TRBV5-1 and TRBJ2-5; D might be TRBD2 (6 bases). CDR3 length: 14 residues. The germline CDR1 and CDR2 sequences are SGHRS and YFSETQ. Trimming shortened V by 10 bases and J by 5 bases, and 21 bases separated the two germline ends. The CDR3 DNA follows: TGCGCCTCCGTTGCGGCTAGCGCTTCGGAGACCCAGTACTTC. This gives the protein CASVAASASETQYF.

This clonotype has a handful of counts. The chain recombines TRBV4-2 with TRBJ2-4; D assignment may be TRBD1 or TRBD2 (5 bases each). This CDR3 contains 15 residues. V was shortened by 0 bases and J by 13 bases, with 19 bases between the two germline ends. Germline V lookup: CDR1 LGHNA, CDR2 YNFKEQ. CDR3 sequence (DNA): TGTGCCAGCAGCCAAGAGAGGTGGGGACCCTTCACCCAGTACTTC. This gives the protein CASSQERWGPFTQYF.

This clonotype was counted many times. The chain uses TRBV7-2 and TRBJ2-4, with 8 bases identical to TRBD2. Germline trimming cut 5 bases from V and 5 bases from J; bases unmatched to any gene: 14. The CDR3 contains 17 residues. Germline CDR1 and CDR2: SGHTA and FQGNSA. The CDR3 reads CASSITGTRLPENIQYF. Written as DNA, the CDR3 is TGTGCCAGCAGCATTACCGGGACTAGACTTCCTGAAAACATTCAGTACTTC.

This clonotype came up many times. The gene calls are TRBV4-1 and TRBJ2-3; TRBD2 matches at 9 bases. Trimming took 2 bases from V and 2 from J; bases not matched to a gene: 2. Looked up from germline, CDR1 is MGHRA and CDR2 is YSYEKL. This CDR3 contains 15 residues. CDR3 protein: CASSQLAGATDTQYF. In DNA, the CDR3 is TGCGCCAGCAGCCAATTAGCGGGAGCCACAGATACGCAGTATTTT.

This clonotype was observed many times. The rearrangement joins TRBV30 to TRBJ2-7, with a weak D call TRBD1 (6 bases). V was pared by 2 bases and J by 7 bases, with 9 bases between. The V gene's germline CDR1 is GTSNPN and CDR2 SVGIG (reference sequence). The CDR3 length is 11 residues. CDR3 DNA sequence: TGTGCCTGGAGTCCAGGGGAGGAGCAGTACTTC. Residues: CAWSPGEEQYF. Based on the CDR3 plus reference TRBV30 and TRBJ2-7, the full variable domain is SQTIHQWPATLVQPVGSPLSLECTVEGTSNPNLYWYRQAAGRGLQLLFYSVGIGQISSEVPQNLSASRPQDRQFILSSKKLLLSDSGFYLCAWSPGEEQYFGPGTRLTVT.

This clonotype was picked up many times. The gene calls are TRBV12-3 or TRBV12-4 and TRBJ2-2, with no clear D. Trimming pared 4 bases from V and 4 bases from J, leaving 10 bases between. This CDR3 region has 14 residues. CDR3 bases: TGTGCCAGCAGTTCCCCGGACCGCACCGGGGAGCTGTTTTTT. Protein product: CASSSPDRTGELFF.

The gene calls are TRBV27 and TRBJ2-5; tentatively, D is TRBD1 or TRBD2 (5 bases each). Trimming removed 6 bases at V and 0 bases at J, with 11 bases between. The CDR3 covers 14 residues. Germline CDR1 MNHEY, CDR2 SMNVEV (reference sequence). CDR3 protein: CASRGTPYQETQYF. CDR3 nucleotide sequence: TGTGCCAGCAGAGGGACCCCGTACCAAGAGACCCAGTACTTC.

This clonotype has just a few counts. The rearrangement links TRBV11-3 to TRBJ2-7; no clear D gene. Looked up from germline, CDR1 is SGHNT and CDR2 is YENEEA. The CDR3 length is 14 residues. V was shortened by 2 bases and J by 1 base, with 9 bases between the two germline ends. The CDR3 loop is CASSLFSDSYEQYF. For the CDR3, the DNA is TGTGCCAGCAGCTTATTTTCAGATTCCTACGAGCAGTACTTC. Full variable domain (remainder filled in from reference TRBV11-3 and TRBJ2-7): EAGVVQSPRYKIIEKKQPVAFWCNPISGHNTLYWYLQNLGQGPELLIRYENEEAVDDSQLPKDRFSAERLKGVDSTLKIQPAELGDSAVYLCASSLFSDSYEQYFGPGTRLTVT.

This clonotype was observed many times. The CDR3: CSVRQTQETQYF. CDR3 nucleotides: TGCAGCGTCAGGCAGACCCAAGAGACCCAGTACTTC. The rearrangement uses TRBV29-1 and TRBJ2-5; D is ambiguous. The V gene's germline CDR1 is SQVTM and CDR2 ANQGSEA. Trimming shortened V by 6 bases and J by 1 base, and 9 bases separated the two germline ends. CDR3 length equals 12 residues.

This clonotype was seen ten or more times. The chain recombines TRBV29-1 with TRBJ1-4; D is unclear. Trimming took off 7 bases at V and 4 bases at J, with 10 bases between the two ends. The germline V gene encodes CDR1 SQVTM and CDR2 ANQGSEA. This CDR3 is built from 12 residues. The CDR3 DNA reads as TGCAGCGCTGGCGGGGTTAATGAAAAACTGTTTTTT. Translation gives CSAGGVNEKLFF.

This clonotype was seen many times. The J gene is TRBJ2-3, the V gene TRBV24-1; D gene ambiguous. Trimming left V 0 bases short and J 2 bases short, with 2 bases between. Per the germline V gene, CDR1 is KGHDR and CDR2 is SFDVKD. The CDR3 length is 13 residues. The CDR3 is CATSDLPTDTQYF. CDR3 coding DNA: TGTGCCACCAGTGATTTGCCCACAGATACGCAGTATTTT.

The rearrangement links TRBV5-6 to TRBJ2-7; 7 nucleotides align to TRBD1. The V gene's germline CDR1 is SGHDT and CDR2 YYEEEE. This CDR3 region has 14 residues. V trimming: 4 bases; J trimming: 0 bases; junction bases outside the gene matches: 4. CDR3: CASSTWDSSYEQYV. CDR3 coding DNA: TGTGCCAGCAGCACGTGGGACAGCTCCTACGAGCAGTACGTC.